The following is a T cell receptor (beta chain) sequence with its context. Its antigen is unknown. The source of the sample is a study of T cells after yellow fever vaccination. Overall study findings and caveats: A small proportion of clonotypes was detected in both the CD4 and CD8 compartments.

Via MiXCR, TCRdb re-called the 5' RACE reads, giving one row per CDR3 protein. The sample has 110,000 or so distinct CDR3 sequences; about 6.8% are singletons. The ends were cut back, 3 bases at V and 4 bases at J, with 12 bases in the middle. The CDR3 consists of 15 residues. The sequence was collected from a man aged 18 to 35 who received the YFV17D yellow fever vaccine. This chain joins TRBV12-3 or TRBV12-4 and TRBJ2-2; D call uncertain. The sample was CD4+ T cells sorted from PBMCs, taken about 41 days after the first yellow fever vaccination. In nucleotides, the CDR3 is TGTGCCAGCAGTTTGGGTCTCGTGGGCACCGGGGAGCTGTTTTTT. It encodes CASSLGLVGTGELFF.